This entry features one T cell receptor beta chain sequence. The sample holds one count of this clone. It lacks a known antigen. Nothing much larger sits one base from this clone, and base qualities are not available. Patients were not receiving therapy at sample collection, though earlier treatments ranged from chemotherapy, radiotherapy, surgery and immunotherapy to none. After thawing, cells went through T lymphocyte enrichment using a negative-selection kit, with EpCAM beads added for tumor-infiltrating lymphocytes. Memory CD8 T cells were sorted as CD8+CD4-CD45RA- cells irrespective of CCR7 expression. Before analysis, peripheral blood mononuclear cells were separated on a Ficoll-Paque PLUS gradient and then cryopreserved. Populations were sorted on a FACSAria II to more than 97% purity, and cell pellets were frozen without culture for TCR sequencing. V gives up 0 bases and J gives up 3 bases, and the segment between their germline ends measures 13 bases. The CDR3 runs 16 residues from the cysteine to the phenylalanine. This entry keeps only the CDR3 DNA: 48 bases, framed from base 1. CDR1 and CDR2 are read off the germline V gene as LGHNA and YSLEER.

This specimen comes from a study of CD39 and CD103 CD8 tumor-infiltrating T cells (dated by TCRdb to between 2018 and 2020). With regard to the full study: The repertoire comparisons shown came from four patients: one with an HPV-positive HNSCC, one with an HPV-negative HNSCC, one with ovarian cancer and one with melanoma. Deep sequencing of TCRbeta CDR3 was used to compare the repertoires of CD8 TIL subsets, defined by CD103 and CD39, with those of peripheral memory CD8 T cells.

Results the study describes overall, beyond this receptor: DP TIL clonotypes were rarely found in blood or uninvolved lymph node, whereas DN TIL clonotypes largely overlapped peripheral memory CD8 repertoires. Compared with DN and SP CD8 TILs and with blood memory CD8 T cells, DP CD8 TILs appeared more oligoclonal, with the top 30 clonotypes covering about 50-86%.

From about 10,000 to 100,000 sorted cells per subset, genomic DNA was extracted using the DNeasy Blood and Tissue Kit. TCRbeta V-J or V-D-J regions were sequenced and mapped by the immunoSEQ service, with coverage above 10x per sample. On the authors' methods: Analysis was limited to productive rearrangements exported from the immunoSEQ Analyzer platform, and clonality was evaluated on the 500 most abundant clones. To quantify how much repertoires overlapped between populations, both the Morisita-Horn similarity index and the Jaccard index were used. Morisita-Horn similarity between CD8 T-cell subset TCR repertoires was measured in several cancer patients. TCRdb obtained this table from immuneACCESS and retained in-frame rearrangements with V and J assigned. These tables miss some clones; where compared with another copy, unresolved V genes account for less than half of the shortfall, and the remainder is unexplained. V and J calls plus clone size are reproduced from that table; the DNA served to infer D and trimming. The sample yields about 7,400 clones; around two thirds were counted once. The ten largest clones capture almost 60% of the sample.

The sequencing input was CD8+ T cells sorted from blood. Taken with the paper, the label for cell subset or site translates to: total memory CD8 T cells (CD45RA-CCR7+/-) from blood or uninvolved lymph node. The clonotype was recovered from a human donor with head and neck squamous cell carcinoma. The chain is made from TRBV4-3 and TRBJ2-3, with TRBD1 perhaps the D gene, on 6 matching bases. The CDR3 protein is CASSQEDSLGTDTQYF. The DNA sequence is TGCGCCAGCAGCCAAGAGGACAGTTTAGGTACAGATACGCAGTATTTT.